A selection of T cell receptor beta chains follows, all from one sample in a study of blood T cell repertoires in COVID-19. The method was immunoSEQ multiplex PCR; TCRdb's version includes in-frame clones alone and lacks a portion of them. The sample lists about 55,000 clones, 87% occurring once. The specimen was peripheral blood. These receptors were taken from a middle-aged man with COVID-19, enrolled during active disease. The CDR3 runs from the conserved cysteine through the conserved F or W. D genes are given only for firm matches. The size entry is marked missing in some rows and otherwise reads once, few, many or a size class.

d_gene	abundance	v_gene	j_gene	CDR3aa	CDR3nt
TRBD1	-	TRBV9	TRBJ2-2	CASSVATRTTGGMGELFF	TGTGCCAGCAGCGTAGCTACGAGGACGACAGGGGGAATGGGGGAGCTGTTTTTT
TRBD1	-	TRBV5-6	TRBJ2-7	CASSSRGQGYEQYF	TGTGCCAGCAGCTCGCGGGGACAGGGGTACGAGCAGTACTTC
TRBD2	-	TRBV9	TRBJ2-1	CASSPLAGPRGEQFF	TGTGCCAGCAGCCCATTAGCGGGGCCGAGGGGTGAGCAGTTCTTC
TRBD1	few	TRBV4-1	TRBJ1-6	CASSQDRALQNSPLHF	TGCGCCAGCAGCCAGGACAGGGCGTTACAAAATTCACCCCTCCACTTT
-	-	TRBV30	TRBJ1-1	CAWSVDRGTEAFF	TGTGCCTGGAGTGTGGACCGGGGCACTGAAGCTTTCTTT
-	-	TRBV6-5	TRBJ2-2	CASSYSRQWNTGELFF	TGTGCCAGCAGTTACTCGAGACAGTGGAACACCGGGGAGCTGTTTTTT
-	-	TRBV28	TRBJ1-2	CAIQTEANYGYTF	TGTGCCATCCAGACAGAAGCTAACTATGGCTACACCTTC
-	once	TRBV7-9	TRBJ2-1	CASSSNLRGNEQFF	TGTGCCAGCAGCTCCAATCTCAGGGGCAATGAGCAGTTCTTC
TRBD1	few	TRBV25-1	TRBJ1-4	CASSRWDSDRREKLFF	TGTGCCAGCAGCCGTTGGGACAGTGATCGAAGAGAAAAACTGTTTTTT
-	-	TRBV3-1/TRBV3-2	TRBJ2-3	CASSQGGGGVADTQYF	TGTGCCAGCAGCCAAGGAGGCGGGGGCGTCGCAGATACGCAGTATTTT
-	-	TRBV18	TRBJ2-7	CASSTGSGEQYF	TGTGCCAGCTCAACAGGGTCGGGCGAGCAGTACTTC